A selection of T cell receptor beta chains follows, all from one sample in a study of blood T cell repertoires in COVID-19. Clones were sequenced by immunoSEQ multiplex PCR, and TCRdb holds only the in-frame ones, with some missing. The top ten clones hold more than 9% of a sample with some 370,000 clones, around 87% of them seen once. The sequenced material came from peripheral blood. The source is a woman aged 25-40 years with COVID-19, enrolled during active disease. The CDR3 runs from the conserved cysteine through the conserved F or W. A D gene is named only where the DNA matches it firmly. The listing skips clone size in some rows; elsewhere it reads once, few, many or a size class.

TRBV6-5,TRBJ1-2,TRBD1,-,CASRARQGAVLDTF,TGTGCCAGCAGGGCAAGACAGGGGGCAGTGCTGGACACCTTC
TRBV4-2,TRBJ2-1,-,-,CASSRGQGEQFF,TGTGCCAGCAGCCGGGGACAAGGTGAGCAGTTCTTC
TRBV7-3,TRBJ1-5,TRBD1,-,CASSSGQGPQHF,TGTGCCAGCAGCTCGGGACAGGGTCCCCAGCATTTT
TRBV28,TRBJ1-2,TRBD1,once,CASSFDREYGYTF,TGTGCCAGCAGTTTCGACAGGGAGTATGGCTACACCTTC
TRBV7-2,TRBJ2-7,TRBD2,-,CASSSRLTSGRFRTYEQYF,TGTGCCAGCAGCTCGCGATTGACTAGCGGGAGGTTCAGGACCTACGAGCAGTACTTC
TRBV14,TRBJ2-1,TRBD2,few,CASRRTSGRGYNEQFF,TGTGCCAGCAGACGGACTAGCGGGAGGGGATACAATGAGCAGTTCTTC
TRBV2,TRBJ1-5,TRBD1,-,CASHDRGQQPQHF,TGTGCCAGCCATGACAGGGGGCAACAGCCCCAGCATTTT
TRBV6-5,TRBJ1-1,TRBD1,-,CASSSDRVRTEAFF,TGTGCCAGCAGTTCCGACAGGGTGAGGACTGAAGCTTTCTTT
TRBV3-1/TRBV3-2,TRBJ1-6,TRBD1,-,CASSQDGRTGPNSPLHF,TGTGCCAGCAGCCAAGATGGCCGGACAGGGCCTAATTCACCCCTCCACTTT
TRBV27,TRBJ2-7,TRBD2,-,CASSLYFGGSYEQYF,TGTGCCAGCAGTTTATATTTCGGGGGGAGTTACGAGCAGTACTTC